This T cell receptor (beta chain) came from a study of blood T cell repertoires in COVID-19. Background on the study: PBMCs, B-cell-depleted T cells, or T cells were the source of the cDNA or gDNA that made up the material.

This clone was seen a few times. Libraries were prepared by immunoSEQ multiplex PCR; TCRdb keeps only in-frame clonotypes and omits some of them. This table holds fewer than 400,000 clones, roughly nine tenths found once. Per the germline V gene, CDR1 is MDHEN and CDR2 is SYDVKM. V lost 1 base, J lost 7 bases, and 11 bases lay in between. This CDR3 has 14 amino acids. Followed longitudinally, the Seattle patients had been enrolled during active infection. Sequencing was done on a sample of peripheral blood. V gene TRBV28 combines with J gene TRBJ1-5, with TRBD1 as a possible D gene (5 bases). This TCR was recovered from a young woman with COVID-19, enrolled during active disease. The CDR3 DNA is TGTGCCAGCAGTTTATTCCAGGGAAAGCAGCCCCAGCATTTT. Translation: CASSLFQGKQPQHF.